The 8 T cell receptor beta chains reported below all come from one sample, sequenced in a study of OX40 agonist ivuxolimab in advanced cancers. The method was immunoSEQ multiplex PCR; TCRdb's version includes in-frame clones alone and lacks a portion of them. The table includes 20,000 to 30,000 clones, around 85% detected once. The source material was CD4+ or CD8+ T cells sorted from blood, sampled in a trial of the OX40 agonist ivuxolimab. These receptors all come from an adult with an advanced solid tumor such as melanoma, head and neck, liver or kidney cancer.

In nucleotides, the CDR3 is TGTGCCAGCAGCCCGGCCCCGGCGAGCTCCTACAATGAGCAGTTCTTC. Its protein is CASSPAPASSYNEQFF. The J gene is TRBJ2-1, the V gene TRBV11-2; D remains ambiguous. Trimming pared 5 bases from V and 0 bases from J, leaving 14 bases between. This CDR3 comprises 16 residues. The germline gives CDR1 SGHAT, CDR2 FQNNGV.

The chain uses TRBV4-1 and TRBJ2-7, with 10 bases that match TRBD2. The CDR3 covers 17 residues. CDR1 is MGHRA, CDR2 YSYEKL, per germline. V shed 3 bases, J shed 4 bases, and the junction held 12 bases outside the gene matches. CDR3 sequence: CASSHQQTIAGGYEQYF. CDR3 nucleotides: TGCGCCAGCAGCCATCAACAAACCATAGCGGGGGGTTACGAGCAGTACTTC.

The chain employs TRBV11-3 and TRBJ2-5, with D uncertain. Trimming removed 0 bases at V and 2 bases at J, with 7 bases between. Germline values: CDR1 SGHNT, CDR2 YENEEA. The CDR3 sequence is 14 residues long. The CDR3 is CASSLEAEQETQYF. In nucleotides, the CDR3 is TGTGCCAGCAGCTTAGAGGCAGAGCAAGAGACCCAGTACTTC. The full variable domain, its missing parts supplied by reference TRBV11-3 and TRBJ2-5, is EAGVVQSPRYKIIEKKQPVAFWCNPISGHNTLYWYLQNLGQGPELLIRYENEEAVDDSQLPKDRFSAERLKGVDSTLKIQPAELGDSAVYLCASSLEAEQETQYFGPGTRLLVL.

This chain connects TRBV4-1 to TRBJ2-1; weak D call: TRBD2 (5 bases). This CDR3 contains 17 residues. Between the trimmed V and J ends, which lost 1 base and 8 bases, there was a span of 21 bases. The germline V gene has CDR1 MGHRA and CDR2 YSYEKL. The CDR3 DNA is TGCGCCAGCAGCCAAGCGGGGAAACCCAACACACTGGATGAGCAGTTCTTC. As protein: CASSQAGKPNTLDEQFF.

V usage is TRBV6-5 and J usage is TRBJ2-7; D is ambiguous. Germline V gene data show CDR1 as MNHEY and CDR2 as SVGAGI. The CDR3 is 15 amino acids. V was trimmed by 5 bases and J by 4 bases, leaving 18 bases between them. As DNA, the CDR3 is TGTGCCAGCAGTGGGAAACTGAAGGATGGGTACGAGCAGTACTTC. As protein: CASSGKLKDGYEQYF.

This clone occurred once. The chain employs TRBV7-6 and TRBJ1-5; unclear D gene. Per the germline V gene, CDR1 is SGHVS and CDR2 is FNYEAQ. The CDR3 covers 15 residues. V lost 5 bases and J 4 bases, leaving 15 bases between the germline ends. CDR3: CASSLREDRNQPQHF. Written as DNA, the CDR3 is TGTGCCAGCAGCCTTCGGGAGGACCGTAATCAGCCCCAGCATTTT.

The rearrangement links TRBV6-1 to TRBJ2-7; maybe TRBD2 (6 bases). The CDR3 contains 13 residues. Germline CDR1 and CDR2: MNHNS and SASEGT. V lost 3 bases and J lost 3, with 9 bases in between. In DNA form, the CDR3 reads TGTGCCAGCAGTGAGGCGGGGAACTACGAGCAGTACTTC. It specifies CASSEAGNYEQYF.

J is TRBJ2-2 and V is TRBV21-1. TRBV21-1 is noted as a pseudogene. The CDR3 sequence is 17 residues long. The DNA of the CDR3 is TGTGCCAGCAGCAAACCCGGGGCCCTGGGGGAGCCCGGGGAGCTGTTTTTT. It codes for CASSKPGALGEPGELFF.